The following is a T cell receptor beta chain sequence with its context. What it binds is not known. This CDR3 spans 14 amino acids. The V segment lost 6 bases and the J segment 5 bases; nucleotides outside the gene matches: 7. The data originate from a study of T cells in Graves' hyperthyroidism and ophthalmopathy. General study findings and limits: Ophthalmopathy was distinguished from stable hyperthyroidism by 13 V-J signatures.

RNA transcripts provided the source from which TCR beta CDR3 regions were amplified. HTBI primers drove first-round RT-PCR of the TCR CDR3. Using its own MiXCR run on the multiplex PCR reads, TCRdb lists one record per CDR3 protein. The data hold 250,000 to 300,000 distinct CDR3 sequences, with approximately 18% observed a single time. The J gene is TRBJ1-5, the V gene TRBV12-3 or TRBV12-4; 7 bases fit TRBD1. The specimen was blood. This clonotype originated in a man aged 45-65 years with Graves' ophthalmopathy. CDR3 coding DNA: TGTGCCAGCAGCCCGACAGGGAGAGATCAGCCCCAGCATTTT. Protein: CASSPTGRDQPQHF.